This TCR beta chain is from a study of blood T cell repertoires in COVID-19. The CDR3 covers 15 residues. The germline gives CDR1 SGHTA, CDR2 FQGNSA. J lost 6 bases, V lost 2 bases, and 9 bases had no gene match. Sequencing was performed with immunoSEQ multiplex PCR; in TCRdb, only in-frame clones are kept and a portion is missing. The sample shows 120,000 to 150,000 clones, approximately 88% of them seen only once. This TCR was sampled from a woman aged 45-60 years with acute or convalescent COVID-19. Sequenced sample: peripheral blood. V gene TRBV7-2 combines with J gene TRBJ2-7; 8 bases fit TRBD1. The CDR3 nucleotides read TGTGCCAGCAGCTTACTGTGGCAGGGGGCGGCCGAGCAGTACTTC. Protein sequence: CASSLLWQGAAEQYF.